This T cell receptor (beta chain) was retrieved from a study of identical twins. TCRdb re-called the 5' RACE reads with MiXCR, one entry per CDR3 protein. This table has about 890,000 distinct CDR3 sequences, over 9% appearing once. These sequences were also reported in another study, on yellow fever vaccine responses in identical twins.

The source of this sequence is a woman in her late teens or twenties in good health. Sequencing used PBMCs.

The CDR3 here is CASSREGVLYEQYF. As DNA, the CDR3 is TGTGCTAGTTCGAGGGAGGGAGTCCTCTACGAGCAGTACTTC. The V gene is TRBV12-5, the J gene TRBJ2-7; the match to TRBD2 covers 7 bases. The CDR3 is made up of 14 amino acids. Trimming took 8 bases from V and 3 from J; bases not matched to a gene: 10. Per germline, CDR1 LGHNT and CDR2 FRNRAP.